A single sample gave rise to the 15 T cell receptor beta chains below, sequenced in a study of T cell clonality in common variable immunodeficiency. TCRdb's copy holds only in-frame clones and misses some; the assay was immunoSEQ multiplex PCR. The data show 50,000 to 60,000 clones, with none appearing a single time. Sequenced input: peripheral blood mononuclear cells. These receptors were obtained from a person aged 18 to 70 in good health.

This clone showed up many times. Read data end 3 residues before the CDR3 end; the end is taken from the germline J gene. The chain recombines TRBV2 with TRBJ1-2; D unclear. This CDR3 has 13 residues. V was cut by 5 bases and J by 5 bases, with 12 bases left in between. Germline CDR1 reads SNHLY; CDR2 reads FYNNEI. CDR3 sequence reads: CASSLTSPYGYTF. The DNA read from the CDR3 is TGTGCCAGCAGTTTGACATCGCCTTATGGC.

At least ten counts were recorded for this clone. The covered CDR3 bases are TGCAGTGCCCGCCGACAGGGGGATACCTACGAG. Translating gives CSARRQGDTYE. The complete CDR3 protein is CSARRQGDTYEQYF. The chain uses TRBV20-1 and TRBJ2-7, with TRBD1 matching 9 bases. The sequenced fragment ends 3 residues before the CDR3 boundary, so the rest is inferred from the germline J gene. J was trimmed by 2 bases and V by 6 bases; bases with no gene match: 8. Germline V gene lookup returns CDR1 DFQATT and CDR2 SNEGSKA (reference sequence). The CDR3 sequence is 14 residues long.

A note on this clone: This likely stems from a read error, as it lies one base from a far larger clone. Coverage ceases 3 residues before the CDR3 finishes, and the germline J gene fills in the end. The V gene is TRBV19, the J gene TRBJ2-3, with D perhaps matching TRBD2 (6 bases). The CDR3 totals 12 residues. CDR1 is LNHDA, CDR2 SQIVND, per germline (reference sequence). The sequenced part of the CDR3 DNA is TGTGCCAGCAGACAGTCGGGAGATCCG. This translates into CASRQSGDP. The whole CDR3 protein reads CASRQSGDPQYF.

This clone was detected many times. The read ends 3 residues before the CDR3 terminus; that terminus is restored from the germline J gene. The rearrangement uses TRBV20-1 and TRBJ2-2; 7 bases line up with TRBD1. Germline V gene sequence: CDR1 DFQATT, CDR2 SNEGSKA (reference sequence). The CDR3 has 14 amino acids. After removal of 7 bases from V and 3 bases from J, the junction contained 8 bases not matched to a gene. The CDR3 here is CSVLTGTDTGELFF. Incomplete CDR3 DNA: TGCAGTGTTCTCACCGGGACAGACACCGGGGAG.

This clone has a count of ten or more. Sequencing ends 3 residues short of the CDR3 end; the germline J gene provides the rest. The rearrangement links TRBV5-6 to TRBJ1-2, with 10 positions matching TRBD1. This CDR3 is 14 amino acids long. The V gene's germline CDR1 is SGHDT and CDR2 YYEEEE. The sequenced CDR3 bases are TGTGCCAGCAGCTTGTACGGACAGGGGGAAGGC. Translating gives CASSLYGQGEG. The CDR3 reads in full as CASSLYGQGEGYTF.

A word on this clone: With the read ending 3 residues before the CDR3 end, the germline J gene is used to fill in that end. The chain employs TRBV18 and TRBJ1-2, with TRBD1 identical over 12 bases. Looked up from germline, CDR1 is KGHSH and CDR2 is LQKENI. This CDR3 has 15 residues. The CDR3: CASSPGTGGIYDYTF. The CDR3 bases that were read are TGTGCCAGCTCACCCGGGACAGGGGGCATCTACGAC.

At least ten counts were recorded for this clone. The read is 3 residues too short to cover the CDR3 end, so that end is filled in from the germline J gene. The chain is built from TRBV7-2 and TRBJ2-1; 8 bases fit TRBD1. With 3 bases clipped from V and 2 bases from J, the junction kept 3 bases outside the gene matches. The CDR3 runs 15 residues. Germline assignment: CDR1 SGHTA and CDR2 FQGNSA. Incomplete CDR3 DNA: TGTGCCAGCAGCTTCGACAGGGGCCCCTACAATGAG. Protein product: CASSFDRGPYNE. The full-length CDR3 reads as CASSFDRGPYNEQFF.

This clone was picked up many times. The read ends 3 residues early relative to the CDR3; the germline J gene fills the gap. The genes are TRBV30 and TRBJ1-3; TRBD1 might be the D (5 bases). Germline CDR1 is GTSNPN and CDR2 is SVGIG (reference sequence). This CDR3 contains 13 residues. V dropped 5 bases and J dropped 0 bases, with 8 bases sitting between them. The DNA read from the CDR3 is TGTGCCTGGCGAGGGGCCTCTGGAAACACC. It encodes CAWRGASGNT. The full-length CDR3 reads as CAWRGASGNTIYF.

This clone came up many times. The CDR3 end lies 3 residues beyond the end of the read and is filled in from the germline J gene. The rearrangement links TRBV20-1 to TRBJ1-6, with TRBD1 matching 7 bases. CDR3 length equals 13 residues. Germline CDR1 reads DFQATT; CDR2 reads SNEGSKA (reference sequence). V was pared by 5 bases and J by 7 bases, with 5 bases of the junction left unmatched. The DNA read from the CDR3 is TGCAGTGCTCAGACAGGGAGCAATTCACCC. Its translation: CSAQTGSNSP. The complete CDR3 reads CSAQTGSNSPLHF.

This clone came up many times. The CDR3 goes on 3 residues after the read ends, and that part is filled in from the germline J gene. The rearrangement links TRBV7-3 to TRBJ1-3; tentative D call: TRBD1 (5 bases). Germline CDR1 reads SGHTA; CDR2 reads FQGTGA. V gave up 1 base and J gave up 2 bases, with 12 bases separating them. The CDR3 runs to 16 residues. The covered CDR3 bases are TGTGCCAGCAGCTTAATGGAGAGGGGAACTGGAAACACC. It codes for CASSLMERGTGNT. The full CDR3 reads CASSLMERGTGNTIYF.

This clone was recorded many times. CDR3 protein: CASSPRGQGPYNEQFF. Partial CDR3 DNA: TGTGCCAGTAGTCCCCGGGGACAGGGACCCTACAATGAG. The chain joins TRBV19 to TRBJ2-1; 9 bases align to TRBD1. The read finishes 3 residues shy of the CDR3 end, and the germline J gene is used to complete it. With V trimmed by 5 bases and J by 2 bases, 7 bases remained unmatched. CDR3 length equals 16 residues. Germline loops: CDR1 LNHDA, CDR2 SQIVND (reference sequence).

This clone was counted at least ten times. The observed sequence ends 3 residues before the CDR3 terminus, with the missing tail filled in from the germline J gene. The chain uses TRBV18 and TRBJ1-1, with 8 bases identical to TRBD1. Germline V gene sequence: CDR1 KGHSH, CDR2 LQKENI. The CDR3 extends over 15 amino acids. V lost 5 bases to trimming and J lost 0 bases; unmatched junction nucleotides: 5. The CDR3 loop is CASSRGTGMNTEAFF. Incomplete CDR3 DNA: TGTGCCAGCTCAAGAGGGACAGGAATGAACACTGAA.

A note on this clone: The read ends 3 residues before the CDR3 terminus; that terminus is restored from the germline J gene. The chain joins TRBV6-4 to TRBJ1-5; a weak D match, TRBD1 (6 bases). This CDR3 comprises 13 residues. V was clipped by 6 bases and J by 4 bases, with 10 bases between them. Germline CDR1 is MRHNA and CDR2 is SNTAGT. The CDR3: CASSPQGNQPQHF. Partial CDR3 DNA: TGTGCCAGCAGCCCCCAGGGGAATCAGCCC.

A few counts support this clone. The limits of the CDR3 on the DNA are not certain, so only TCRdb's listed CDR3 is given. The sample has other DNA sequences that encode this CDR3 too. This sequence joins TRBV30 and TRBJ1-3; TRBD1, the table's D call, was not compared with the DNA. Ends included, the CDR3 has 15 residues. The germline gives CDR1 GTSNPN, CDR2 SVGIG (reference sequence). The CDR3 sequence: CAWSVPGVPGNTIYF.

This clone was counted at least ten times. The read comes to an end 3 residues before the CDR3 does, leaving the germline J gene to fill in the end. V is TRBV18 and J is TRBJ1-6; TRBD1 agrees at 8 bases. The CDR3 contains 15 residues. Germline V gene lookup returns CDR1 KGHSH and CDR2 LQKENI. J lost 10 bases, V lost 3 bases, and 8 bases had no gene match. CDR3 region: CASSPGQGGQSPLHF. Incomplete CDR3 DNA: TGTGCCAGCTCACCTGGACAGGGAGGACAATCACCC.